These 27 T cell receptor beta chains share one sample of origin, sequenced in a study of blood T cell repertoires in COVID-19. The table came from immunoSEQ multiplex PCR; TCRdb's copy has only in-frame clones and leaves some out. The sample includes about 170,000 clones, 80% to 95% of them seen just once. Input material: peripheral blood. The receptors here all came from a man aged 25 to 45 with COVID-19, enrolled during active disease.

V usage is TRBV7-2 and J usage is TRBJ1-3; D may be TRBD1 (6 bases). The germline V and J ends were trimmed by 5 bases and 4 bases, with 24 bases remaining between them. CDR3 size: 18 residues. The germline gives CDR1 SGHTA, CDR2 FQGNSA. The CDR3 bases are TGTGCCAGCAGCGCAGGGCAGGGCAGGGGTTTTGCCGGAAACACCATATATTTT. Translated: CASSAGQGRGFAGNTIYF. The complete variable domain, with remaining parts taken from reference TRBV7-2 and TRBJ1-3, reads GAGVSQSPSNKVTEKGKDVELRCDPISGHTALYWYRQSLGQGLEFLIYFQGNSAPDKSGLPSDRFSAERTGGSVSTLTIQRTQQEDSAVYLCASSAGQGRGFAGNTIYFGEGSWLTVV.

This chain joins TRBV29-1 and TRBJ1-1; D is undetermined. Looked up from germline, CDR1 is SQVTM and CDR2 is ANQGSEA. CDR3 size: 12 residues. V was trimmed by 2 bases and J by 8 bases, leaving 12 bases between them. The CDR3 DNA reads as TGCAGCGTTGAATCCGTCGGGGTGGAAGCTTTCTTT. The encoded protein is CSVESVGVEAFF.

The rearrangement uses TRBV7-9 and TRBJ2-7; 8 nucleotides line up with TRBD1. V gave up 5 bases and J gave up 2 bases; unmatched junction bases: 8. Germline CDR1 and CDR2: SEHNR and FQNEAQ (reference sequence). The CDR3 sequence is 15 residues long. CDR3 in amino acids: CASSGRDRLTYEQYF. The CDR3 DNA is TGTGCCAGCAGCGGCCGGGACAGGCTAACCTACGAGCAGTACTTC.

The rearrangement joins TRBV6-5 to TRBJ1-5, with 8 bases matching TRBD1. There are 14 residues in the CDR3. Trimming removed 6 bases from V and 7 bases from J; junction bases left unmatched: 8. The V gene's germline CDR1 is MNHEY and CDR2 SVGAGI. In DNA, the CDR3 is TGTGCCAGCAGGAGACAGGGGATGGGCCAGCCCCAGCATTTT. It specifies CASRRQGMGQPQHF.

The rearrangement links TRBV19 to TRBJ2-1, with 7 positions matching TRBD1. The CDR3 consists of 16 residues. The junction had 10 bases not matched to a gene; V was cut back by 4 bases and J by 4 bases. CDR1 and CDR2 (germline): LNHDA, SQIVND (reference sequence). CDR3 nucleotides: TGTGCCAGTAGTAGAGGACAGGTCGTACTGTACAATGAGCAGTTCTTC. It specifies CASSRGQVVLYNEQFF.

V usage is TRBV5-5 and J usage is TRBJ1-2; maybe TRBD1 (6 bases). Looked up from germline, CDR1 is SGHKS and CDR2 is YYEKEE (reference sequence). V lost 2 bases and J lost 4, with 15 bases in between. This CDR3 spans 15 amino acids. CDR3 in DNA: TGTGCCAGCAGCTTTGACACAGGGTCGGTCTATGGCTACACCTTC. Translated, it gives CASSFDTGSVYGYTF.

V usage is TRBV10-3 and J usage is TRBJ1-2; D gene ambiguous. Deletions cut 2 bases from V and 2 bases from J, with 15 bases between. The germline CDR1 and CDR2 sequences are ENHRY and SYGVKD. The CDR3 extends over 16 amino acids. CDR3: CAISEGTEGENYGYTF. CDR3 nucleotides: TGTGCCATCAGTGAGGGTACTGAGGGAGAAAACTATGGCTACACCTTC.

The DNA for the CDR3 is TGTGCCAGCAGCGCCCGAGGACAGGGGGCCCACGAGCAGTACTTC. It yields the protein CASSARGQGAHEQYF. The chain links TRBV9 to TRBJ2-7; 11 bases fit TRBD1. V lost 3 bases to trimming and J lost 5 bases; unmatched junction nucleotides: 7. The CDR3 length is 15 residues. Germline V lookup: CDR1 SGDLS, CDR2 YYNGEE.

This clone was seen just once. The chain employs TRBV2 and TRBJ2-2, with 11 bases fitting TRBD2. V trimming: 6 bases; J trimming: 1 base; junction bases outside the gene matches: 1. Germline CDR1 and CDR2: SNHLY and FYNNEI. CDR3 size: 15 residues. The CDR3 sequence is CASRGLAENTGELFF. The DNA for the CDR3 is TGTGCCAGCAGGGGACTAGCGGAGAACACCGGGGAGCTGTTTTTT.

This clone was counted once. The V call is TRBV7-8, the J call TRBJ1-3; no definite D call. V lost 6 bases to trimming and J lost 0 bases, with 6 bases between them. Per germline, CDR1 SGHVS and CDR2 FQNEAQ. The length of the CDR3 is 13 residues. The CDR3: CASSRFSGNTIYF. In nucleotides, the CDR3 is TGTGCCAGCAGTCGGTTCTCTGGAAACACCATATATTTT.

This chain connects TRBV6-5 to TRBJ2-7; D is uncertain. V dropped 0 bases and J dropped 1 base, with 7 bases sitting between them. CDR3 size: 14 residues. Germline V gene sequence: CDR1 MNHEY, CDR2 SVGAGI. In DNA form, the CDR3 reads TGTGCCAGCAGTTACTCTGTAGAATCCTACGAGCAGTACTTC. It yields the protein CASSYSVESYEQYF.

V usage is TRBV9 and J usage is TRBJ1-2; 9 bases match TRBD1. V trimming: 0 bases; J trimming: 7 bases; junction bases outside the gene matches: 7. The germline V gene encodes CDR1 SGDLS and CDR2 YYNGEE. This CDR3 comprises 15 residues. CDR3 sequence reads: CASSVDHRGLSGYTF. CDR3 in DNA: TGTGCCAGCAGCGTAGACCACAGGGGGCTTAGTGGCTACACCTTC.

The chain employs TRBV5-1 and TRBJ2-3; weak D call: TRBD2 (6 bases). Looked up from germline, CDR1 is SGHRS and CDR2 is YFSETQ. This CDR3 has 16 amino acids. Trimming took off 6 bases at V and 3 bases at J, with 20 bases between the two ends. CDR3 sequence (DNA): TGCGCCAGCACCCAGCGGGCGAGCATCGGTACAGATACGCAGTATTTT. Protein sequence: CASTQRASIGTDTQYF.

The V and J genes are TRBV29-1 and TRBJ2-7, with TRBD2 matching over 13 bases. CDR3 length equals 14 residues. Trimming took 8 bases from V and 3 from J; bases not matched to a gene: 7. Germline values: CDR1 SQVTM, CDR2 ANQGSEA. The CDR3 DNA reads TGCAGCATAGGACTAGCGGGGGTCCTCTACGAGCAGTACTTC. This codes for CSIGLAGVLYEQYF.

J is TRBJ2-7 and V is TRBV19, with a possible D match to TRBD2 (5 bases). The CDR3 loop spans 16 amino acids. Trimming shortened V by 2 bases and J by 5 bases, and 19 bases separated the two germline ends. In germline, CDR1 is LNHDA, CDR2 SQIVND (reference sequence). The CDR3 DNA reads as TGTGCCAGTAGTATACGCACCGGGATTATCACTCACGAGCAGTACTTC. It encodes CASSIRTGIITHEQYF.

The chain couples TRBV2 to TRBJ1-5, with TRBD1 as a possible D gene (5 bases). Germline V gene data show CDR1 as SNHLY and CDR2 as FYNNEI. The CDR3 has 17 residues. V lost 0 bases to trimming and J lost 4 bases, with 16 bases between them. DNA of the CDR3: TGTGCCAGCAGTGAAGCAGGCAGGGTTGCTAGTAATCAGCCCCAGCATTTT. It codes for CASSEAGRVASNQPQHF.

The J gene is TRBJ1-3, the V gene TRBV7-8; perhaps TRBD1 as D (6 bases). The CDR3 runs 16 residues. Trimming stripped 1 base from V and 2 bases from J, with 12 bases between. The germline V gene has CDR1 SGHVS and CDR2 FQNEAQ. CDR3 sequence (DNA): TGTGCCAGCAGCTTAGAACTACAGGGAACTGGAAACACCATATATTTT. Its translation: CASSLELQGTGNTIYF.

The chain recombines TRBV4-2 with TRBJ2-5; 13 bases match TRBD2. Trimming cost V 0 bases and J 1 base; bases outside gene matches: 11. Germline CDR1 is LGHNA and CDR2 is YNFKEQ. The CDR3 is 20 amino acids. The CDR3 region is CASSQEALAGGPGTQETQYF. The CDR3 coding sequence is TGTGCCAGCAGCCAAGAAGCACTAGCGGGAGGGCCGGGAACCCAAGAGACCCAGTACTTC.

The chain carries TRBV6-1 and TRBJ1-4; no clear D. The CDR3 covers 18 residues. The germline gives CDR1 MNHNS, CDR2 SASEGT. Trimming took 2 bases from V and 0 from J, leaving 16 bases between them. CDR3 sequence reads: CASSENLPRSATNEKLFF. In nucleotides, the CDR3 is TGTGCCAGCAGTGAAAACTTGCCTCGTAGTGCAACTAATGAAAAACTGTTTTTT.

This chain connects TRBV6-5 to TRBJ1-6; 7 nucleotides align to TRBD1. Germline CDR1 is MNHEY and CDR2 is SVGAGI. With V trimmed by 10 bases and J by 7 bases, 10 bases remained unmatched. The CDR3 extends over 14 amino acids. Here the CDR3 reads CANRGRQENSPLHF. DNA for the CDR3: TGTGCCAACAGGGGTCGACAGGAGAATTCACCCCTCCACTTT.

The CDR3 loop is CASTQIGGSTDTQYF. The DNA of the CDR3 is TGTGCCAGCACTCAAATCGGGGGAAGCACAGATACGCAGTATTTT. This chain joins TRBV6-5 and TRBJ2-3, with D perhaps TRBD2 (6 bases). The CDR3 sequence is 15 residues long. CDR1 MNHEY and CDR2 SVGAGI come from the germline V gene. Trimming removed 7 bases at V and 0 bases at J, with 14 bases between.

This clone showed up just a few times. V gene TRBV11-2 combines with J gene TRBJ1-1, with D maybe TRBD1 (5 bases). The V gene's germline CDR1 is SGHAT and CDR2 FQNNGV. V shed 1 base and J shed 0 bases, with 12 bases lying between them. This CDR3 region has 16 residues. CDR3 residues: CASSLVMGQVNTEAFF. The CDR3 coding sequence is TGTGCCAGCAGCTTAGTGATGGGGCAGGTGAACACTGAAGCTTTCTTT.

The gene calls are TRBV27 and TRBJ2-3, with 8 bases fitting TRBD1. CDR1 MNHEY and CDR2 SMNVEV come from the germline V gene (reference sequence). V dropped 8 bases and J dropped 1; count of bases not matched to a gene: 5. The CDR3 loop spans 14 amino acids. CDR3 sequence reads: CASGDRGGTDTQYF. The CDR3 coding sequence is TGTGCCAGCGGTGACAGGGGTGGCACAGATACGCAGTATTTT.

This chain connects TRBV28 to TRBJ2-5; maybe TRBD2 (6 bases). The V gene's germline CDR1 is MDHEN and CDR2 SYDVKM. Trimming took off 4 bases at V and 5 bases at J, with 14 bases between the two ends. The CDR3 has 14 amino acids. This CDR3 reads CASSWTEGAETQYF. CDR3 nucleotide sequence: TGTGCCAGCAGTTGGACGGAGGGTGCGGAGACCCAGTACTTC.

The chain is built from TRBV6-5 and TRBJ1-2; 7 bases line up with TRBD1. J lost 7 bases, V lost 4 bases, and 3 bases had no gene match. The CDR3 is made up of 12 amino acids. Germline V lookup: CDR1 MNHEY, CDR2 SVGAGI. CDR3 residues: CASSFDRVGYTF. CDR3 nucleotide sequence: TGTGCCAGCAGTTTCGACAGGGTTGGCTACACCTTC.

The chain recombines TRBV19 with TRBJ2-5; tentative D call: TRBD2 (8 bases). This CDR3 has 18 amino acids. V was shortened by 6 bases and J by 2 bases, with 25 bases between the two germline ends. Looked up from germline, CDR1 is LNHDA and CDR2 is SQIVND (reference sequence). This CDR3 is CASSRGGRASGLQETQYF. The CDR3 coding sequence is TGTGCCAGTAGCAGGGGGGGAAGGGCTAGCGGGCTTCAAGAGACCCAGTACTTC.

This chain links TRBV5-1 with TRBJ2-3; TRBD2 matches 7 bases. This CDR3 has 15 residues. Per the germline V gene, CDR1 is SGHRS and CDR2 is YFSETQ. V dropped 0 bases and J dropped 5; count of bases not matched to a gene: 6. CDR3: CASSLGGLDQDTQYF. The CDR3 DNA reads TGCGCCAGCAGCTTGGGTGGACTAGATCAAGATACGCAGTATTTT.